Below, one TCR beta chain is given with its context. Its antigen is still unknown. Each CDR3 protein gets one entry after TCRdb re-called the reads with MiXCR. Here the sample spans 250,000 to 400,000 distinct CDR3 sequences, approximately 25% being singletons. The source of the sample is a study of T cell repertoires in cytomegalovirus infection. Study-wide background: HLA-C-restricted CMV epitopes, recently identified, and well-studied HLA-B-restricted ones were used by the study. Indications came from public TCR beta signatures; they pointed to CMV infection and to a matching HLA type.

The CDR3 consists of 17 residues. Per the germline V gene, CDR1 is SGHVS and CDR2 is FQNEAQ. With V trimmed by 4 bases and J by 5 bases, 9 bases remained unmatched. Study observations and caveats: People with CMV and the relevant HLA were identified by cumulative public TCR beta family frequency. The study found HLA-C-restricted CMV-specific TCR beta clonotypes dominating the ex vivo response.

The J gene is TRBJ2-5, the V gene TRBV7-8, with 14 bases matching TRBD2. Here the sequenced sample was cultured PBMCs, taken from culture after CMV antigen stimulation. The TCR sequence derives from a human donor in good health (CMV status not recorded). Some clones in this sample may be carry-over from other donors' samples. The chain's CDR3 is CASSSLQGTSGSETQYF. DNA of the CDR3: TGTGCCAGCAGCTCTCTCCAGGGGACTAGCGGGAGCGAGACCCAGTACTTC. Full variable domain (remainder filled in from reference TRBV7-8 and TRBJ2-5): GAGVSQSPRYKVAKRGQDVALRCDPISGHVSLFWYQQALGQGPEFLTYFQNEAQLDKSGLPSDRFFAERPEGSVSTLKIQRTQQEDSAVYLCASSSLQGTSGSETQYFGPGTRLLVL.